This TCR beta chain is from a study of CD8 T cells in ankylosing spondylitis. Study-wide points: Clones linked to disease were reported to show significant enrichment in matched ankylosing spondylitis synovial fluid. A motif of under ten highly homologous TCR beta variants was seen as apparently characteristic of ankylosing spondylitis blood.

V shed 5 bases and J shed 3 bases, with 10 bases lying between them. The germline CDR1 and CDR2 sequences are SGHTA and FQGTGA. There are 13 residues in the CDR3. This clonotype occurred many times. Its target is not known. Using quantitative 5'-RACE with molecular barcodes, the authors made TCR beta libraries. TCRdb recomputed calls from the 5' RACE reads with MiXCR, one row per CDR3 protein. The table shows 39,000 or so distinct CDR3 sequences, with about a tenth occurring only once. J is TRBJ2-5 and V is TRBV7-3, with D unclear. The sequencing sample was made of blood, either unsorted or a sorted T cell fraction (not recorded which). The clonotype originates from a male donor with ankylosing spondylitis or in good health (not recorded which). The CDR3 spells CASSAYNEETQYF. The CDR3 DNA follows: TGTGCCAGCAGCGCATACAATGAAGAGACCCAGTACTTC.